This T cell receptor beta chain was sequenced for a study of tumor-infiltrating lymphocytes in primary liver carcinoma. Study-wide results and limits: The study found tumor-adjacent and tumor-blood pairs overlapped less than tumor region pairs.

The CDR3 sequence is 14 residues long. Germline assignment: CDR1 LGHNA and CDR2 YNFKEQ. Scientists recovered RNA and DNA together from approximately 20-30 mg of unsorted bulk tissue. Those patients suffered from chronic HBV infection and were treatment-naive. Five discrete regions of every tumor underwent sampling. Over 80% viable tumor cells were present in every tumor sample. From around 500 ng of total RNA, TCR beta-specific cDNA was reverse-transcribed using a constant-region primer. Amplification in three nested multiplex PCR rounds with slightly modified ARM-PCR gave rise to TCR beta libraries. Investigators reported that the first two PCR rounds, at roughly 10 cycles each, used TRBV1-TRBV30 forward primers with a C-beta reverse primer. TCRdb recomputed calls from the multiplex PCR reads with MiXCR, one row per CDR3 protein. Here the sample spans around 80,000 distinct CDR3 sequences, 72% being singletons.

On this clonotype itself: Its antigen remains unidentified. At one end the junction does not follow the germline gene, possibly because of a read error.

This rearrangement joins TRBV4-2 to TRBJ2-7, with D perhaps TRBD2 (6 bases). The clonotype was recovered from a man aged 35 to 55 with primary liver carcinoma and hepatitis B virus infection. The source material was liver tumor tissue from sampling region 1. Indicated subset: tumor region T1, superior pole. Here the CDR3 DNA reads TGTCCCAGCAGCCAGGAGCGGGTCTCCTACGAGCAGTACTTC. Translation gives CPSSQERVSYEQYF.